This entry features one T cell receptor (beta chain) sequence. No antigen is known for it. No much larger clonotype is one base removed from it; base qualities were not supplied. From the cysteine up to the phenylalanine, the CDR3 has a length of 16 residues. The only DNA kept is the CDR3, 48 bases in frame from the first base. Sequences MGHRA (CDR1) and YSYEKL (CDR2) are obtained from the germline V gene. The V end gives up 4 bases and the J end 2 bases, leaving 4 bases in the junction not matched to a gene. The sample is drawn from a study of PD-1 blockade in mismatch repair-deficient tumors (dated by TCRdb to the late 2010s). Regarding the complete study: Between September 2013 and 2016, roughly 78 consecutive patients with about 11 mismatch repair-deficient cancer types, all previously treated and progressing, were enrolled in the trial. Deep sequencing of TCR CDR3 regions was used to track tumor-associated T cell clones in peripheral blood of patients responding to PD-1 blockade. Study-level results and caveats: After pembrolizumab, tumor-resident clones, which were often undetectable in blood before treatment, expanded rapidly and then contracted, generally ahead of radiologic responses.

Library creation used the immunoSEQ multiplex PCR assay. TCRdb carries this immuneACCESS record with in-frame sequences only. Its versions omit some clonotypes, under half of them owing to an unresolved V gene in the studies checked, with the rest unexplained. Within this sample are some 120,000 clones, with about 88% of them counted one time only. In total, the top ten clones hold over 9.5% of the sample. For every enrolled patient, mismatch repair deficiency was confirmed by either polymerase chain reaction or immunohistochemistry. TCR sequencing was carried out for three patients who responded to pembrolizumab therapy. The phase II trial prospectively tested pembrolizumab PD-1 blockade in advanced mismatch repair-deficient cancers regardless of tissue of origin. Peripheral blood T cell samples were gathered serially, both before PD-1 blockade started and at multiple time points afterward. The timing of each blood sample was reported as weeks after the first dose of pembrolizumab.

The origin of this receptor is an adult with mismatch repair-deficient cancer. Material: peripheral blood, obtained approximately 73 weeks after starting pembrolizumab. The V gene is TRBV4-1 and the J gene is TRBJ2-1, and TRBD2 aligns with 11 junction nucleotides. CDR3 reads: CASSPRLAGPYNEQFF. The DNA is TGCGCCAGCAGCCCGCGACTAGCGGGACCCTACAATGAGCAGTTCTTC.